Listed below are T cell receptor beta chains from one sample, sequenced in a study of T cells after yellow fever vaccination. MiXCR, run by TCRdb on the 5' RACE reads, gives a single entry per CDR3 protein. The data show approximately 550,000 distinct CDR3 sequences, under 25% seen once. Here the sequenced sample was PBMCs, taken 15 days after the yellow fever booster vaccination. The receptors derive from a man under 40 who received the YFV17D yellow fever vaccine. Each CDR3 is given with its conserved first and last residue. The D gene is left open where the match is weak. Some rows mark clone size as missing; the rest say once, few, many or name a class of expanded clone.

>TRBJ2-7|NA|TRBV5-4|TRBD2|13
CASSFIAGGEQYF
TGTGCCAGCAGCTTTATAGCGGGAGGGGAACAGTACTTC
>TRBJ1-1|NA|TRBV18|NA|13
CASSPGEITEAFF
TGTGCCAGCTCACCTGGGGAGATTACTGAAGCTTTCTTT
>TRBJ2-3|few|TRBV11-1|TRBD2|18
CASSLAIGLAASTDTQYF
TGTGCCAGCAGCTTAGCCATCGGACTAGCAGCAAGCACAGATACGCAGTATTTT
>TRBJ2-1|few|TRBV5-6|NA|17
CASSLTMGGRGYNEQFF
TGTGCCAGCAGCTTGACAATGGGGGGCAGGGGCTACAATGAGCAGTTCTTC
>TRBJ2-3|few|TRBV4-2|NA|15
CASSQTDAGPGTQYF
TGTGCCAGCAGCCAAACCGACGCCGGTCCGGGTACGCAGTATTTT
>TRBJ2-3|few|TRBV7-2|NA|14
CASSLVWRTDTQYF
TGTGCCAGCAGCTTAGTCTGGCGTACAGATACGCAGTATTTT
>TRBJ2-7|NA|TRBV5-1|NA|15
CASSLEPGHQDEQYF
TGCGCCAGCAGCCTGGAACCGGGACATCAAGACGAGCAGTACTTC
>TRBJ2-7|few|TRBV27|NA|14
CASSPHRTLFEQYF
TGTGCCAGCAGTCCGCACCGGACACTTTTCGAGCAGTACTTC
>TRBJ2-1|NA|TRBV20-1|TRBD2|17
CSARDAPGLAGVAEQFF
TGCAGTGCTAGAGACGCTCCGGGACTAGCGGGAGTGGCTGAGCAGTTCTTC
>TRBJ2-1|few|TRBV20-1|NA|14
CSAPPQRSYNEQFF
TGCAGTGCTCCCCCACAAAGGAGTTACAATGAGCAGTTCTTC
>TRBJ1-2|NA|TRBV30|TRBD1|13
CAWSEQGDYGYTF
TGTGCCTGGAGTGAGCAGGGGGACTATGGCTACACCTTC
>TRBJ2-5|few|TRBV29-1|TRBD2|13
CSVEGGRRETQYF
TGCAGCGTTGAAGGCGGGAGGAGAGAGACCCAGTACTTC
>TRBJ1-6|few|TRBV9|TRBD1|17
CASSPREGAVGNSPLHF
TGTGCCAGCAGCCCAAGAGAGGGGGCAGTAGGCAATTCACCCCTCCACTTT
>TRBJ2-7|NA|TRBV5-6|TRBD2|18
CASSLTFGLAGIEYEQYF
TGTGCCAGCAGCCTCACCTTCGGACTAGCGGGAATCGAGTACGAGCAGTACTTC
>TRBJ1-1|NA|TRBV4-1|NA|14
CASSQDTQLSEAFF
TGCGCCAGCAGCCAAGATACCCAATTAAGTGAAGCTTTCTTT
>TRBJ2-2|few|TRBV5-1|TRBD2|15
CASSLSGGRTGELFF
TGCGCCAGCAGCCTCTCCGGGGGGAGGACCGGGGAGCTGTTTTTT
>TRBJ2-1|NA|TRBV20-1|TRBD1|17
CSANNPNRGISYNEQFF
TGCAGTGCTAACAACCCAAACAGGGGGATCTCCTACAATGAGCAGTTCTTC
>TRBJ1-4|few|TRBV20-1|NA|12
CSARERAEKLFF
TGCAGTGCTAGGGAGCGTGCTGAAAAACTGTTTTTT
>TRBJ2-2|few|TRBV7-2|NA|14
CASSSLLNTGELFF
TGTGCCAGCAGCTCCCTCCTAAACACCGGGGAGCTGTTTTTT
>TRBJ2-3|NA|TRBV5-1|TRBD2|16
CASSLVAGANTDTQYF
TGCGCCAGCAGCTTGGTAGCGGGAGCAAACACAGATACGCAGTATTTT
>TRBJ2-2|NA|TRBV7-9|NA|15
CASPTGLGDTGELFF
TGTGCCAGCCCTACTGGGCTGGGGGACACCGGGGAGCTGTTTTTT
>TRBJ2-7|few|TRBV7-2|NA|16
CASSLGVSVGVHEQYF
TGTGCCAGCAGCTTAGGGGTTAGCGTGGGGGTCCACGAGCAGTACTTC
>TRBJ2-1|NA|TRBV24-1|TRBD2|15
CATSYQAGRYNEQFF
TGTGCCACCAGCTACCAAGCGGGACGCTACAATGAGCAGTTCTTC
>TRBJ2-1|NA|TRBV6-5|NA|13
CASSSLDWRKQFF
TGTGCCAGCAGCTCACTCGACTGGAGAAAGCAGTTCTTC
>TRBJ2-7|NA|TRBV29-1|TRBD2|12
CSVGGLPNEQYF
TGCAGCGTTGGGGGACTACCCAACGAGCAGTACTTC
>TRBJ2-3|NA|TRBV7-2|NA|13
CASSGIGADTQYF
TGTGCCAGCAGTGGGATAGGGGCCGATACGCAGTATTTT
>TRBJ2-1|once|TRBV20-1|NA|15
CSAEGGGLLPDEHFF
TGCAGTGCTGAAGGCGGAGGACTCCTCCCCGATGAGCATTTCTTC